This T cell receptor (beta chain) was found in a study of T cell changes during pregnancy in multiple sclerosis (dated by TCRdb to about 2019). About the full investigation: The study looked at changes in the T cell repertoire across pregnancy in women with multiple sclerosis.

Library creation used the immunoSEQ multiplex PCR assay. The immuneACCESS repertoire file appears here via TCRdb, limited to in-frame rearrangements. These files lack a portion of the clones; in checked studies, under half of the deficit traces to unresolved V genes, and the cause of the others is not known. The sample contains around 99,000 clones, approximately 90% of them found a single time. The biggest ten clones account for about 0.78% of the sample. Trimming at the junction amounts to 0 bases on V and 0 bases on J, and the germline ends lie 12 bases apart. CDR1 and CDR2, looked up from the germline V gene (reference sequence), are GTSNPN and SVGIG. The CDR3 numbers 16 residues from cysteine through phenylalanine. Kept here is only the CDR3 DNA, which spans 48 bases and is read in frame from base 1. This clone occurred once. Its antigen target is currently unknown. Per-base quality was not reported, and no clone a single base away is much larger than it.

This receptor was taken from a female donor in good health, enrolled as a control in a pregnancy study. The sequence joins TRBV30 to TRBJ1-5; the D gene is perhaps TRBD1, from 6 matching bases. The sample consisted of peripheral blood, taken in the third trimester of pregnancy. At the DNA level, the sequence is TGTGCCTGGAGTGTACTTGGACAGTTTAGCAATCAGCCCCAGCATTTT. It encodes CAWSVLGQFSNQPQHF. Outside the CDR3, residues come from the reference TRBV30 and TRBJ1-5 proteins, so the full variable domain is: SQTIHQWPATLVQPVGSPLSLECTVEGTSNPNLYWYRQAAGRGLQLLFYSVGIGQISSEVPQNLSASRPQDRQFILSSKKLLLSDSGFYLCAWSVLGQFSNQPQHFGDGTRLSIL.